This section outlines one T cell receptor beta chain sequence together with its context. In the authors' workflow: Reference gene primer amplification yielded estimated nucleated cell counts. Only in-frame clones appear in the TCRdb table, and some are missing; sequencing was by immunoSEQ multiplex PCR. The V and J calls and clone size come from that table; D and trimming were worked out from the DNA. The table has about 110,000 clones, about 93% seen once. This record belongs to a study of blood T cell repertoires in COVID-19. Study in general: Italy, Spain and the United States were the sources of the convalescent and acute COVID-19 samples. Sources were T cells, B-cell-depleted T cells, or PBMCs; the material itself was cDNA or gDNA.

Between the trimmed V and J ends, which lost 3 bases and 7 bases, there was a span of 10 bases. The CDR3 contains 13 residues. From germline, CDR1 is MNHNS and CDR2 SASEGT. Sequences were obtained from peripheral blood. The TCR originated in a woman aged 25 to 39 with acute or convalescent COVID-19. This chain joins TRBV6-1 and TRBJ2-1; D is unclear. CDR3 protein: CASSDIPLNEQFF. The DNA of the CDR3 is TGTGCCAGCAGTGATATCCCACTAAATGAGCAGTTCTTC.